This T cell receptor (beta chain) stems from a study of blood T cell repertoires in COVID-19 (dated by TCRdb to 2018 to 2021). For the wider study: Samples covering the acute and convalescent phases of COVID-19 were provided by collaborators in the United States, Italy and Spain. Deeply sampled blood TCRbeta repertoires from subjects exposed to, actively infected with, or recovered from COVID-19 were included in the dataset. The prospective study material was composed of cDNA or gDNA derived from T cells, B-cell-depleted T cells, or PBMCs. Nearly every sample came with metadata listing a de-identified subject ID, COVID-19 status, age in years and sex. HLA class I and class II types, where available, came from metadata supplied by the sample provider rather than from assay-based typing. The repertoires were released in a freely available public database intended as a resource for research on the immune response to SARS-CoV-2. Samples were obtained from the ongoing ImmuneRACE study (first 160 participants) and from 1,000 to 1,500 subjects provided by 6 global collaborators. Overall study outcomes, separate from this receptor: How much clinical and demographic metadata was included differed by source and by participant, and the metadata was provided uncurated.

One collaborating source in Seattle enrolled patients during active infection and followed them longitudinally through the course of disease. Collaborating institutions collected whole blood in K2EDTA tubes following their own protocols. For TCRbeta analysis, collaborators shipped samples as frozen whole blood, isolated PBMCs, or DNA extracted from either of those sample types. V loses 5 bases at its end and J loses 2 bases; junction bases beyond the gene matches: 13. The CDR3 runs 18 amino acids, cysteine and phenylalanine included. Left in the record is the CDR3 DNA by itself, 54 bases read in frame from the first base. Via the germline V gene, CDR1 is SGHVS and CDR2 FQNEAQ. The immunoSEQ Assay, a bias-controlled multiplex PCR, was used to amplify TCRbeta CDR3 regions from genomic DNA. In the paper's pipeline: The number of nucleated cells in each sample was estimated by amplification of reference gene primers within the assay. To quantify the absolute abundance of each unique TCRbeta CDR3 rearrangement, sequence reads were collapsed and filtered. For each sample, productive Simpson clonality was calculated as the square root of Simpson's diversity index across productive rearrangements. In its TCRdb copy, this immuneACCESS table keeps in-frame sequences only and misses some clones. Where compared with another copy, unresolved V genes explain less than half of these, and the others have no known cause. Clonal size and the V and J genes are those of that table, whereas D and trimming came from the DNA. In this sample the table shows approximately 210,000 clones, around 84% of which occur a single time. The ten largest clones take up around a tenth of the sample.

Details on this clone: Which antigen it targets is not known. Qualities for individual bases were not recorded, and no much larger clone is one base off.

This chain joins TRBV7-8 to TRBJ1-5, and 9 junction bases match TRBD1. Sequenced sample: peripheral blood. This clonotype was obtained from a man aged 50 to 59 with COVID-19, enrolled during active disease. The DNA is TGTGCCAGCAGCGGGCGGGACAGGGCTTTCGTAGGCAATCAGCCCCAGCATTTT. It translates to CASSGRDRAFVGNQPQHF.